This is a list of T cell receptor beta chains from one sample in a study of T cell repertoires in cytomegalovirus infection. TCRdb recomputed calls from the reads with MiXCR, one row per CDR3 protein. Here the sample spans around 260,000 distinct CDR3 sequences, roughly 10% being singletons. Material for sequencing was PBMCs. The source is a human donor in good health (CMV status not recorded). Some clones in this sample may be carry-over from other donors' samples. CDR3s include the opening cysteine and the closing phenylalanine or tryptophan. A D gene is named only where the DNA matches it firmly. Clone size is not always given. Where it is, it says once, few, many or a class for expanded clones.

many | TRBJ2-3 | TRBD2 | TRBV7-2 | CASSLTSGRDTQYF | TGTGCCAGCAGCTTGACTAGCGGGAGAGATACGCAGTATTTT
. | TRBJ2-7 | . | TRBV20-1 | CSAIPVTSSPQYF | TGCAGTGCTATTCCCGTCACTAGCAGCCCGCAGTACTTC
many | TRBJ1-2 | . | TRBV7-2 | CASSQYTGTYGYTF | TGTGCCAGCAGCCAATACACAGGGACATATGGCTACACCTTC
many | TRBJ2-2 | . | TRBV5-6 | CASSLEGGGELFF | TGTGCCAGCAGCTTGGAAGGGGGCGGGGAGCTGTTTTTT
. | TRBJ2-5 | . | TRBV10-3 | CAISESGSAVSRPNPQYF | TGTGCCATCAGTGAGTCGGGATCGGCAGTGTCGCGACCGAACCCCCAGTACTTC
. | TRBJ1-1 | . | TRBV20-1 | CSARVSAVLGTEAFF | TGCAGTGCTAGAGTCTCCGCGGTACTGGGAACTGAAGCTTTCTTT
many | TRBJ2-3 | TRBD2 | TRBV7-2 | CASSPRLAGNTDTQYF | TGTGCCAGCAGCCCCAGACTAGCCGGAAACACAGATACGCAGTATTTT
many | TRBJ1-2 | . | TRBV28 | CASNEAMDGYTF | TGTGCCAGCAACGAGGCGATGGATGGCTACACCTTC
. | TRBJ2-2 | TRBD2 | TRBV5-1 | CASSSGTKSAGELFF | TGCGCCAGCAGCTCCGGGACTAAATCAGCCGGGGAGCTGTTTTTT
many | TRBJ2-3 | TRBD2 | TRBV20-1 | CSARDLAGGPHTQYF | TGCAGTGCTAGAGATCTGGCGGGGGGGCCTCATACGCAGTATTTT
few | TRBJ1-5 | . | TRBV6-2/TRBV6-3 | CASTKLGNQPQHF | TGTGCCAGCACTAAACTTGGAAATCAGCCCCAGCATTTT
few | TRBJ1-2 | . | TRBV7-8 | CASSLEGRNYGYTF | TGTGCCAGCAGCTTGGAGGGGCGGAACTATGGCTACACCTTC
many | TRBJ2-1 | TRBD1 | TRBV12-5 | CASGSTPSDRVRRFF | TGTGCTAGTGGTTCGACCCCATCGGACAGGGTGAGACGGTTCTTC
many | TRBJ1-1 | TRBD1 | TRBV7-2 | CASSLAHLDRVRTEAFF | TGTGCCAGCAGCTTAGCCCACTTAGACAGGGTTCGGACTGAAGCTTTCTTT
many | TRBJ1-1 | . | TRBV12-3/TRBV12-4 | CASSLQGSNTEAFF | TGTGCCAGCAGTTTACAGGGCTCGAACACTGAAGCTTTCTTT
many | TRBJ2-3 | . | TRBV11-2 | CASSLSLGISDTQYF | TGTGCCAGCAGCTTATCTCTTGGCATTTCCGATACGCAGTATTTT
many | TRBJ1-2 | TRBD1 | TRBV7-9 | CASSSPFPWTGPKDGYTF | TGTGCCAGCAGCTCTCCCTTCCCCTGGACAGGGCCGAAAGATGGCTACACCTTC
many | TRBJ1-3 | TRBD1 | TRBV7-2 | CASSLVLAQGRNGNTIYF | TGTGCCAGCAGCTTAGTGCTTGCACAGGGGCGTAATGGAAACACCATATATTTT
few | TRBJ1-4 | . | TRBV5-1 | CASSSPDGNEKLFF | TGCGCCAGCAGCTCTCCGGACGGGAATGAAAAACTGTTTTTT
. | TRBJ2-3 | . | TRBV11-2 | CASSFGPSKDTEYF | TGTGCCAGCAGCTTCGGGCCTTCGAAAGATACGGAGTATTTT
many | TRBJ2-7 | . | TRBV6-2/TRBV6-3 | CASSYPTGSSTTYEQYF | TGTGCCAGCAGTTACCCAACTGGCAGTTCTACAACCTACGAGCAGTACTTC
few | TRBJ2-3 | . | TRBV7-2 | CASSSSRGTDTQYF | TGTGCCAGCAGCTCCTCCCGAGGAACAGATACGCAGTATTTT
. | TRBJ2-3 | . | TRBV28 | CASASPAGPTDTQYF | TGTGCCAGCGCGTCCCCAGCAGGCCCGACAGATACGCAGTATTTT
. | TRBJ1-1 | TRBD1 | TRBV18 | CASSRPDRAGTEAFF | TGTGCCAGCTCACGGCCGGACAGGGCGGGAACTGAAGCTTTCTTT
many | TRBJ1-1 | . | TRBV7-2 | CASSGGTHEAFF | TGTGCCAGCAGCGGGGGGACCCACGAAGCTTTCTTT
. | TRBJ1-6 | TRBD1 | TRBV6-6 | CASFDRGNSPLRF | TGTGCCAGTTTTGACAGGGGGAATTCACCCCTCCGCTTT
. | TRBJ1-1 | TRBD1 | TRBV5-6 | CASRLDRGSEASF | TGTGCCAGCAGGTTGGACAGGGGAAGTGAAGCTTCCTTT
few | TRBJ2-1 | TRBD2 | TRBV20-1 | CSAREASGSFPGFDEQFF | TGCAGTGCTAGAGAGGCCAGCGGGAGCTTCCCCGGGTTCGATGAGCAGTTCTTC
many | TRBJ1-1 | . | TRBV11-2 | CASSLVSGNTEAFF | TGTGCCAGCAGCTTAGTCAGCGGGAACACTGAAGCTTTCTTT
many | TRBJ2-2 | TRBD1 | TRBV7-3 | CASSPDRVGTGELFF | TGTGCCAGCAGCCCCGACAGGGTTGGCACCGGGGAGCTGTTTTTT
many | TRBJ2-5 | . | TRBV29-1 | CSVGAGTETQYF | TGCAGCGTTGGGGCGGGGACAGAGACCCAGTACTTC
many | TRBJ2-7 | . | TRBV28 | CASRGGSYEQYF | TGTGCCAGCAGGGGAGGTTCCTACGAGCAGTACTTC
few | TRBJ1-5 | . | TRBV28 | CAIKGGGGNQPQHF | TGTGCCATCAAGGGCGGGGGTGGCAATCAGCCCCAGCATTTT
many | TRBJ2-7 | . | TRBV7-8 | CASSLGLWDEQYF | TGTGCCAGCAGCTTAGGGCTTTGGGATGAGCAGTACTTC
. | TRBJ1-1 | TRBD1 | TRBV4-2 | CASSQDFGARGGTEAFF | TGTGCCAGCAGCCAAGATTTTGGGGCCAGGGGGGGCACTGAAGCTTTCTTT
many | TRBJ1-1 | . | TRBV2 | CASSSLGLATEAFF | TGTGCCAGCAGTTCCCTCGGGCTCGCTACTGAAGCTTTCTTT
many | TRBJ2-1 | TRBD1 | TRBV7-6 | CASSLTPPIGTGAYNEQFF | TGTGCCAGCAGTCTCACACCCCCAATCGGGACAGGGGCATACAATGAGCAGTTCTTC
many | TRBJ1-5 | . | TRBV28 | CASGRAGSNQPQHF | TGTGCCAGCGGGCGCGCGGGTAGCAATCAGCCCCAGCATTTT
. | TRBJ1-2 | TRBD1 | TRBV7-2 | CASSFRGQGDYGYTF | TGTGCCAGCAGCTTCCGAGGACAGGGGGACTATGGCTACACCTTC
many | TRBJ1-2 | . | TRBV7-2 | CASSFRKGDGYTF | TGTGCCAGCAGCTTCCGAAAGGGAGATGGCTACACCTTC
. | TRBJ2-2 | . | TRBV7-3 | CASSSGAQVPPGELFF | TGTGCCAGCAGTTCGGGGGCCCAGGTCCCTCCCGGGGAGCTGTTTTTT
few | TRBJ1-6 | TRBD1 | TRBV5-1 | CASSGGQGNNSPLHF | TGCGCCAGCAGCGGCGGACAGGGGAATAATTCACCCCTCCACTTT
many | TRBJ1-6 | TRBD1 | TRBV7-2 | CASSLGGQGRNNSPLHF | TGTGCCAGCAGCTTAGGGGGACAGGGAAGAAATAATTCACCCCTCCACTTT
. | TRBJ2-5 | TRBD2 | TRBV19 | CASWTSGGQETQYF | TGTGCCAGCTGGACTAGCGGGGGACAAGAGACCCAGTACTTC